The 9 T cell receptor beta chains below were found in one sample sequenced in a study of blood T cell repertoires in COVID-19. Using immunoSEQ multiplex PCR, the repertoire was profiled, and TCRdb retains in-frame clones only, with some absent. Altogether some 170,000 clones are present, roughly 82% being singletons, with the ten largest covering 8% to 9.5%. The sequenced sample consisted of peripheral blood. The receptors stem from an older woman with acute or convalescent COVID-19.

The chain carries TRBV18 and TRBJ2-3, with D perhaps matching TRBD1 (5 bases). Per germline, CDR1 KGHSH and CDR2 LQKENI. The CDR3 sequence is 15 residues long. Trimming took 3 bases from V and 2 from J, leaving 12 bases between them. Here the CDR3 DNA reads TGTGCCAGCTCACCGCGACAGACAACCACAGATACGCAGTATTTT. Translation: CASSPRQTTTDTQYF. Together with reference TRBV18 and TRBJ2-3, the CDR3 gives the full variable domain: NAGVMQNPRHLVRRRGQEARLRCSPMKGHSHVYWYRQLPEEGLKFMVYLQKENIIDESGMPKERFSAEFPKEGPSILRIQQVVRGDSAAYFCASSPRQTTTDTQYFGPGTRLTVL.

This sequence joins TRBV7-2 and TRBJ2-7; 7 bases line up with TRBD2. The CDR3 consists of 15 residues. J was trimmed by 1 base and V by 1 base; bases with no gene match: 4. Germline values: CDR1 SGHTA, CDR2 FQGNSA. In DNA form, the CDR3 reads TGTGCCAGCAGCTTAGTAACTAGCGTGTCCTACGAGCAGTACTTC. It encodes CASSLVTSVSYEQYF.

V gene TRBV6-2 or TRBV6-3 combines with J gene TRBJ2-3; 7 bases align to TRBD1. V was clipped by 0 bases and J by 0 bases; unmatched bases: 6. The CDR3 has 17 amino acids. Germline assignment: CDR1 MNHEY and CDR2 SVGEGT. CDR3: CASSYSRQGTSTDTQYF. CDR3 DNA: TGTGCCAGCAGTTACTCCCGACAGGGAACTAGCACAGATACGCAGTATTTT.

The chain is built from TRBV28 and TRBJ1-2; 7 bases fit TRBD1. CDR3 length: 13 residues. Germline CDR1 reads MDHEN; CDR2 reads SYDVKM. V lost 6 bases and J lost 7; bases outside the gene matches: 8. The CDR3: CASSINRGTGYTF. In DNA form, the CDR3 reads TGTGCCAGCAGCATAAACAGGGGCACTGGCTACACCTTC.

This chain joins TRBV10-3 and TRBJ1-1; D may be TRBD1 (5 bases). V was shortened by 3 bases and J by 0 bases, with 11 bases between the two germline ends. The CDR3 runs to 15 residues. Germline V lookup: CDR1 ENHRY, CDR2 SYGVKD. CDR3 nucleotides: TGTGCCATCAGTGAAACAGGAGTCGTGAACACTGAAGCTTTCTTT. It translates to CAISETGVVNTEAFF.

A few counts support this clone. The chain recombines TRBV4-3 with TRBJ1-3; D is perhaps TRBD1 (6 bases). With 3 bases removed from V and 3 bases from J, the gap between germline ends came to 9 bases. The CDR3 consists of 14 residues. In germline, CDR1 is LGHNA, CDR2 YSLEER. As DNA, the CDR3 is TGCGCCAGCAGCCACCTGACAGGTGGAAACACCATATATTTT. Translating it yields CASSHLTGGNTIYF.

The V gene is TRBV4-3, the J gene TRBJ2-2; 7 bases align to TRBD1. V was pared by 1 base and J by 0 bases, with 8 bases of the junction left unmatched. The CDR3 length is 18 residues. Germline values: CDR1 LGHNA, CDR2 YSLEER. CDR3 DNA sequence: TGCGCCAGCAGCCAAGTTATGCACGGGACAGCGAACACCGGGGAGCTGTTTTTT. Amino acids: CASSQVMHGTANTGELFF.

A single count supports this clone. The genes are TRBV7-2 and TRBJ2-5; a weak D match, TRBD1 (6 bases). This CDR3 spans 13 amino acids. Trimming left V 1 base short and J 5 bases short, with 8 bases between. CDR1 and CDR2 from the germline V gene are SGHTA and FQGNSA. CDR3 protein: CASSLVGGETQYF. The CDR3 DNA is TGTGCCAGCAGCTTAGTAGGGGGTGAGACCCAGTACTTC.

The J gene is TRBJ1-6, the V gene TRBV7-6; possible D gene TRBD1, 6 bases. Trimming stripped 1 base from V and 8 bases from J, with 6 bases between. The CDR3 loop spans 13 amino acids. Germline CDR1 is SGHVS and CDR2 is FNYEAQ. The DNA for the CDR3 is TGTGCCAGCAGCTTAGAGGGGGATTCACCCCTCCACTTT. Its protein product is CASSLEGDSPLHF.